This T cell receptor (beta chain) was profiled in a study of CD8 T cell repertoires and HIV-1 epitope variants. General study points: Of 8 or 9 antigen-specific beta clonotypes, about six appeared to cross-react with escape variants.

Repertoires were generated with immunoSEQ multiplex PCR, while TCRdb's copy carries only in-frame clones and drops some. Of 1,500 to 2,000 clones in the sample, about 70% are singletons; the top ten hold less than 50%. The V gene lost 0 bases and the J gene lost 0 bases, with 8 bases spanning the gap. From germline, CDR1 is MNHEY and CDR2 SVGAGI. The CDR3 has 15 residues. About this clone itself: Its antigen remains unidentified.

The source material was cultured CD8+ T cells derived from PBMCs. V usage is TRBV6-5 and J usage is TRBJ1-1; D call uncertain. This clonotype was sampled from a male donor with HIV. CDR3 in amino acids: CASSYSAALNTEAFF. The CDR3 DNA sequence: TGTGCCAGCAGTTACTCGGCAGCTTTGAACACTGAAGCTTTCTTT.